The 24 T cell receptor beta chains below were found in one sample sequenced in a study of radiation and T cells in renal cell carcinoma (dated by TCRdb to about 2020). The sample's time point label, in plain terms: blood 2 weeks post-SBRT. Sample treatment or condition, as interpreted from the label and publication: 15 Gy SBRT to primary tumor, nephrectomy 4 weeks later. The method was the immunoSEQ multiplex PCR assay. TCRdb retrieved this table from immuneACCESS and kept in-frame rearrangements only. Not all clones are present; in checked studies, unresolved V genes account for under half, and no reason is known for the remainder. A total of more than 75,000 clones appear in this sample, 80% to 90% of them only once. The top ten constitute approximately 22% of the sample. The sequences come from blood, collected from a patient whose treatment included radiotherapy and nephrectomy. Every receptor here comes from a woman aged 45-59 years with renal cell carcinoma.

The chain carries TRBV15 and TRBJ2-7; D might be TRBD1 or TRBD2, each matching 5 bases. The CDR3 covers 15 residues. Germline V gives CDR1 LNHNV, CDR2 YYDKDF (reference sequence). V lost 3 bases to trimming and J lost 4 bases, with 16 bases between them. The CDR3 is CATSRGDGMSYEQYF. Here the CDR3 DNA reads TGTGCCACCAGCAGGGGGGACGGCATGAGTTACGAGCAGTACTTC.

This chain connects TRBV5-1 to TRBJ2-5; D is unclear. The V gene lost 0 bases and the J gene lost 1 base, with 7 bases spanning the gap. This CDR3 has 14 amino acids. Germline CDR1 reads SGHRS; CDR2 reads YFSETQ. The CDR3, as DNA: TGCGCCAGCAGCTTGGACGGTTTCCAAGAGACCCAGTACTTC. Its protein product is CASSLDGFQETQYF.

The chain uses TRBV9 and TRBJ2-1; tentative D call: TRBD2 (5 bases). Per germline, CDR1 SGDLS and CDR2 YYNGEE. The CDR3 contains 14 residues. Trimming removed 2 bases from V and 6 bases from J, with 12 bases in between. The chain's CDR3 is CASSVEEGGNEQFF. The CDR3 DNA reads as TGTGCCAGCAGCGTGGAGGAAGGAGGCAATGAGCAGTTCTTC.

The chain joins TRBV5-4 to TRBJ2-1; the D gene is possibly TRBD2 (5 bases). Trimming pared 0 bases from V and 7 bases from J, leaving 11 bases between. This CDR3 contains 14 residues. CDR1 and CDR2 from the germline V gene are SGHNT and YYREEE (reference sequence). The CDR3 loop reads CASSLGGSVNEQFF. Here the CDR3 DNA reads TGTGCCAGCAGCTTGGGCGGGTCCGTAAATGAGCAGTTCTTC.

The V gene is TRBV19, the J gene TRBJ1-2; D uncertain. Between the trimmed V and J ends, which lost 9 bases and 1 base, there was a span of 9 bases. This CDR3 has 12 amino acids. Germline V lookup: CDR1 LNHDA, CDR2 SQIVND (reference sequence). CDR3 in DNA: TGTGCCAGCCACAGACTTAACTATGGCTACACCTTC. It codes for CASHRLNYGYTF.

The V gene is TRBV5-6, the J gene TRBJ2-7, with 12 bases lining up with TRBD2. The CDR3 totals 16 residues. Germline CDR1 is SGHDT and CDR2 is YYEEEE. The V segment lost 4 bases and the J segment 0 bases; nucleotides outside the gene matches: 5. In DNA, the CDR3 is TGTGCCAGCAGCCACGGGACTAGCGGGTTCTCCTACGAGCAGTACTTC. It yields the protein CASSHGTSGFSYEQYF.

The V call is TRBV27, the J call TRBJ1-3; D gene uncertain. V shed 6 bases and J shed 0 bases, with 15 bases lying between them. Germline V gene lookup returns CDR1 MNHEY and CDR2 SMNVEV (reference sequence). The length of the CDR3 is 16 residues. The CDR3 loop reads CASRLDGAFSGNTIYF. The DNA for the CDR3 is TGTGCCAGCAGACTCGACGGCGCCTTCTCTGGAAACACCATATATTTT.

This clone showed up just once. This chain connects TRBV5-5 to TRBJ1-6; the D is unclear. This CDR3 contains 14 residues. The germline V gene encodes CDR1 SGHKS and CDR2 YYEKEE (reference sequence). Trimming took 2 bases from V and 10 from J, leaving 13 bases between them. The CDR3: CASSFRRVESPLHF. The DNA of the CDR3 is TGTGCCAGCAGCTTTAGGAGGGTGGAATCACCCCTCCACTTT.

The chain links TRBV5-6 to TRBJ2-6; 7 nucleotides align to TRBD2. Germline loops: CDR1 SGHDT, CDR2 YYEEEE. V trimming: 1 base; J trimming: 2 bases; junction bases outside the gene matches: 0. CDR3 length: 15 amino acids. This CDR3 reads CASSLTSAGANVLTF. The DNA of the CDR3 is TGTGCCAGCAGCTTGACTAGCGCTGGGGCCAACGTCCTGACTTTC.

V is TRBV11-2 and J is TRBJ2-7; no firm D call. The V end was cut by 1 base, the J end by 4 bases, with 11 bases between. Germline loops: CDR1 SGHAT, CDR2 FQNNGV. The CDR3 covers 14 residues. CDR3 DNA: TGTGCCAGCAGCTTAGGGAGAGAGGCTTACGAGCAGTACTTC. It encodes CASSLGREAYEQYF.

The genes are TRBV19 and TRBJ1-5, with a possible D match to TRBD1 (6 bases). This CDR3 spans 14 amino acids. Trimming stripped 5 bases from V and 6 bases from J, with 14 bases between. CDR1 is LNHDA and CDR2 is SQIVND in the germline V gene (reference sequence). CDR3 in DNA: TGTGCCAGTAGTGCTAAACAGGGAAGTCAGCCCCAGCATTTT. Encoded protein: CASSAKQGSQPQHF.

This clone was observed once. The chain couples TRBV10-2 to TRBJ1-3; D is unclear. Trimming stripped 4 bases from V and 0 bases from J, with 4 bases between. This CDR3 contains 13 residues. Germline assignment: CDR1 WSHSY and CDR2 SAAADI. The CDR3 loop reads CASSASSGNTIYF. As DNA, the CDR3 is TGCGCCAGCAGTGCCAGCTCTGGAAACACCATATATTTT.

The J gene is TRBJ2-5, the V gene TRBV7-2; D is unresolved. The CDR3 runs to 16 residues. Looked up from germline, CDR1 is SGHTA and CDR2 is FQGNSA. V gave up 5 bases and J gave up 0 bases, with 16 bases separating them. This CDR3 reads CASSPRRTAYQETQYF. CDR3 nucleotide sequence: TGTGCCAGCAGCCCACGACGCACAGCCTACCAAGAGACCCAGTACTTC. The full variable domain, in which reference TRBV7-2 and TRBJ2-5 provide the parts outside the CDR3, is GAGVSQSPSNKVTEKGKDVELRCDPISGHTALYWYRQSLGQGLEFLIYFQGNSAPDKSGLPSDRFSAERTGGSVSTLTIQRTQQEDSAVYLCASSPRRTAYQETQYFGPGTRLLVL.

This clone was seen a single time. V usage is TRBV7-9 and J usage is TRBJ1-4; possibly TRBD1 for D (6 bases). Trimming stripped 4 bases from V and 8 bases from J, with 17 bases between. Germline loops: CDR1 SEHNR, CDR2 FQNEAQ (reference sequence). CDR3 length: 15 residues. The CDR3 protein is CASSSRAGAEEKLFF. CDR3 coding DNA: TGTGCCAGCAGCTCAAGAGCAGGGGCTGAGGAAAAACTGTTTTTT.

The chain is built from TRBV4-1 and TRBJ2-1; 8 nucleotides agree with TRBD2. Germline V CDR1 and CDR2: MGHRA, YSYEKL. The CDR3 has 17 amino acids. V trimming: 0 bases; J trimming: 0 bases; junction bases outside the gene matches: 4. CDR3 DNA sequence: TGCGCCAGCAGCCAAGATGGGGCGGGGGGCTCCTACAATGAGCAGTTCTTC. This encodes CASSQDGAGGSYNEQFF.

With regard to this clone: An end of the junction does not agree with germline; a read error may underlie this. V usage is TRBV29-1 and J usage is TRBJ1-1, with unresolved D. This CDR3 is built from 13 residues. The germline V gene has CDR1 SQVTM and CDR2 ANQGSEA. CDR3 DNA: TGCAGCGTTGTCCGGCAGACGAACACTGAAGCTTCCTTT. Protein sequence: CSVVRQTNTEASF. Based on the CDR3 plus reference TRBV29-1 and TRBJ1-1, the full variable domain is SAVISQKPSRDICQRGTSLTIQCQVDSQVTMMFWYRQQPGQSLTLIATANQGSEATYESGFVIDKFPISRPNLTFSTLTVSNMSPEDSSIYLCSVVRQTNTEASFGQGTRLTVV.

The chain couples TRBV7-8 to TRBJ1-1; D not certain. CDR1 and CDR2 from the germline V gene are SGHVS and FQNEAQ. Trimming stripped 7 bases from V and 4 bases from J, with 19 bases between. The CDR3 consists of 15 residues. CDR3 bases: TGTGCCAGCACCACTAGGGAGGCTCTGGGCACTGAAGCTTTCTTT. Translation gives CASTTREALGTEAFF.

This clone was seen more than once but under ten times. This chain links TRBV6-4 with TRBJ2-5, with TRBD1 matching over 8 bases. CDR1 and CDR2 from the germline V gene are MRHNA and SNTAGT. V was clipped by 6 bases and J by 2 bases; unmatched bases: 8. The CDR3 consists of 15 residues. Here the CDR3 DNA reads TGTGCCAGCAGCCAGGGGGCAGGAAAACAAGAGACCCAGTACTTC. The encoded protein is CASSQGAGKQETQYF.

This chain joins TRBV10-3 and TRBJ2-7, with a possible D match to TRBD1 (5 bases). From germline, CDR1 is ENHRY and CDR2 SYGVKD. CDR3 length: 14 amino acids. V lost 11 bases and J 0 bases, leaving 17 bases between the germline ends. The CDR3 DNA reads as TGTGCCTTCGACCCTCTCAGGGACTCCTACGAGCAGTACTTC. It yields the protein CAFDPLRDSYEQYF.

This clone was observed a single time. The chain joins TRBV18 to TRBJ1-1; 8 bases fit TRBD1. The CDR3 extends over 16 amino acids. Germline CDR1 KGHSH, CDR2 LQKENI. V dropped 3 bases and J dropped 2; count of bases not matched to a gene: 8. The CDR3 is CASSPAVQGVNTEAFF. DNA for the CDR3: TGTGCCAGCTCACCCGCGGTACAGGGGGTCAACACTGAAGCTTTCTTT.

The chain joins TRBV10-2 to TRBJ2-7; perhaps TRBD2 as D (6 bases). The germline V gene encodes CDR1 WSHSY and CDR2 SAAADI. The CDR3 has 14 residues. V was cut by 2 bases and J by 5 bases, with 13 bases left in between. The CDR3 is CASSEGRKVDEQYF. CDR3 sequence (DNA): TGCGCCAGCAGTGAGGGGAGGAAGGTGGACGAGCAGTACTTC.

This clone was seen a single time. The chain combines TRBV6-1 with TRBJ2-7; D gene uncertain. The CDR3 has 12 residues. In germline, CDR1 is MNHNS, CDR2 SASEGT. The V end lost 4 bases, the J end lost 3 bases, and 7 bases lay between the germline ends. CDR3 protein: CASSGRVYEQYF. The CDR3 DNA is TGTGCCAGCAGTGGACGGGTCTACGAGCAGTACTTC.

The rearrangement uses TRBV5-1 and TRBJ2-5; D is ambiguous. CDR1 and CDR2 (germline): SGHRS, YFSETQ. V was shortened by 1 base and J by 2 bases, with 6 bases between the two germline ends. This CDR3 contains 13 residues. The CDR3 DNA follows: TGCGCCAGCAGCTTGACAGATCAAGAGACCCAGTACTTC. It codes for CASSLTDQETQYF.

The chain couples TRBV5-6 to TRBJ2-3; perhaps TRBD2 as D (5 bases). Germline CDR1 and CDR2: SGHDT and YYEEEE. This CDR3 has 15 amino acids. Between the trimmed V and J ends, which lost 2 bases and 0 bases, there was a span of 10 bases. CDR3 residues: CASSLVSGSTDTQYF. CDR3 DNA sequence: TGTGCCAGCAGCTTAGTGAGCGGAAGCACAGATACGCAGTATTTT.